This TCR beta chain appears in the sequencing data of a study of T cells in Graves' hyperthyroidism and ophthalmopathy. About the study: Any treatment followed the collection of peripheral blood at initial diagnosis. Study findings and constraints: Most thyroid clonotypes expanded above 0.001 were also detected in blood.

Concerning this clonotype itself: What it binds is not known.

Graves' hyperthyroidism without ophthalmopathy progression within 18 months was termed stable. Amplified regions were TCR beta CDR3 sequences from RNA transcripts. A set of HTBI primers served as the primers for a first-round RT-PCR of the TCR CDR3. TCRdb analysed the multiplex PCR reads with MiXCR anew, one entry per CDR3 protein. The table shows roughly 740,000 distinct CDR3 sequences, with around 15% occurring only once. Sequences were obtained from blood. The clonotype originates from a man aged 18 to 29 with Graves' hyperthyroidism.

The DNA of the CDR3 is TGTGCCAGCAGTACCACAGGGAAAGAGACCCAGTACTTC. Protein sequence: CASSTTGKETQYF. This chain joins TRBV12-3 or TRBV12-4 and TRBJ2-5; possible D gene TRBD1, 6 bases. Trimming shortened V by 5 bases and J by 3 bases, and 10 bases separated the two germline ends. The CDR3 contains 13 residues.